Below, one T cell receptor (beta chain) is given with its context. Per germline, CDR1 SGHDT and CDR2 YYEEEE. Trimming cost V 2 bases and J 6 bases; bases outside gene matches: 11. The CDR3 length is 16 residues. This specimen belongs to a study of T cell changes during pregnancy in multiple sclerosis. Clones were read by immunoSEQ multiplex PCR, and TCRdb kept only the in-frame ones, dropping some. The table includes nearly 110,000 clones, 80% to 95% detected once. The sequencing used peripheral blood, collected in the third trimester of pregnancy. This TCR was recovered from a female donor in good health, enrolled as a control in a pregnancy study. V is TRBV5-6 and J is TRBJ2-3; 8 bases are a match to TRBD2. CDR3 amino acids: CASSFTSGSLEDTQYF. CDR3 nucleotides: TGTGCCAGCAGCTTCACTAGCGGATCCCTGGAGGATACGCAGTATTTT.